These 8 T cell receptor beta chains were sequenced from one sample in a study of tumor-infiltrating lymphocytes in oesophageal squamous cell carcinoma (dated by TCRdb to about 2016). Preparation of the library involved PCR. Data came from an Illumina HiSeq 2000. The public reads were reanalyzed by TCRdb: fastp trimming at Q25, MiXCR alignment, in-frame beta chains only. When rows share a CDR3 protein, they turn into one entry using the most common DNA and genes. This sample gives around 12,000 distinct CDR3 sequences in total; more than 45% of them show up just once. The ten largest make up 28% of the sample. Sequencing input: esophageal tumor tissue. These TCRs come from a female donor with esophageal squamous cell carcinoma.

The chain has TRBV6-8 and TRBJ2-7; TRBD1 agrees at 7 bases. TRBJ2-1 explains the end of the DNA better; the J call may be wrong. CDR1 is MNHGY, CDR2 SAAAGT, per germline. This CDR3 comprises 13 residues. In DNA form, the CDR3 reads TGTGCCAGCAGTTATGGACAGGTCAATGAGCAGTTCTTC. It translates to CASSYGQVNEQFF.

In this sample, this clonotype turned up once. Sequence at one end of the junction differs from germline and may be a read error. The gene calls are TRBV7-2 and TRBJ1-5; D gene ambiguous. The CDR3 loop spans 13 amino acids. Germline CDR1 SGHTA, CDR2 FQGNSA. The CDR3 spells CASGLRRYQPQHF. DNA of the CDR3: TGTGCCAGCGGCTTAAGGAGGTATCAGCCCCAGCATTTT.

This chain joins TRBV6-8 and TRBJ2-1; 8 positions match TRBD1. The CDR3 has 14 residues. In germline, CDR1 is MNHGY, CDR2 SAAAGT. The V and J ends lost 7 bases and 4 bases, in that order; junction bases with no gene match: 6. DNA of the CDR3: TGTGCCAGCACGCGGACAGGGCCTTACAATGAGCAGTTCTTC. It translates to CASTRTGPYNEQFF.

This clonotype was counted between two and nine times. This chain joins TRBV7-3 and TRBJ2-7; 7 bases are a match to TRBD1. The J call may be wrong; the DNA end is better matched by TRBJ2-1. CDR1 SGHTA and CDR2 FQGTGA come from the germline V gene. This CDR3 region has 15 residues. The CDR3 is CASSLWDSIYNEQFF. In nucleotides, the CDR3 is TGTGCCAGCAGCTTATGGGACAGCATATACAATGAGCAGTTCTTC.

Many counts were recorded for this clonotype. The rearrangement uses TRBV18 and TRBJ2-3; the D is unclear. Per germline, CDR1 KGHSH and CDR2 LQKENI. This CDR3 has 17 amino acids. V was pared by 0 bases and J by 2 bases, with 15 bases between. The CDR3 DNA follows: TGTGCCAGCTCACCACCGTCATTATCGCAGGACACAGATACGCAGTATTTT. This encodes CASSPPSLSQDTDTQYF.

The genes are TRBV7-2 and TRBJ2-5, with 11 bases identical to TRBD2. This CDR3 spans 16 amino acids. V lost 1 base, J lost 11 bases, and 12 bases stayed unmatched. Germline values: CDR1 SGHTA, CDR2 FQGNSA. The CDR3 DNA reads TGTGCCAGCAGCTTAGGACTACTAGCGGGAGCTACTAAGCAGTACTTC. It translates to CASSLGLLAGATKQYF. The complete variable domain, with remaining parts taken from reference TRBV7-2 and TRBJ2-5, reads GAGVSQSPSNKVTEKGKDVELRCDPISGHTALYWYRQSLGQGLEFLIYFQGNSAPDKSGLPSDRFSAERTGGSVSTLTIQRTQQEDSAVYLCASSLGLLAGATKQYFGPGTRLLVL.

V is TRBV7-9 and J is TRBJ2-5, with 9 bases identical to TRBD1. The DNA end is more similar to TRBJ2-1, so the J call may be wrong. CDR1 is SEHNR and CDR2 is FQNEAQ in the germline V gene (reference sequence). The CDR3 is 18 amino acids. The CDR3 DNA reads TGTGCCAGCAGCTCCACCCTCGGTGGGACAGGGACAGGAGGGGAGCAGTTCTTC. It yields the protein CASSSTLGGTGTGGEQFF.

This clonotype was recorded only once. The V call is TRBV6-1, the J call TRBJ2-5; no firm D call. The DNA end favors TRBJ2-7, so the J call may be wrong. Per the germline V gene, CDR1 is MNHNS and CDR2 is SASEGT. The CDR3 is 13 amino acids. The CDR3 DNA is TGTGCCAGCAGTGAAGCCTTGAGGTACGAGCAGTACTTC. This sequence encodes CASSEALRYEQYF.